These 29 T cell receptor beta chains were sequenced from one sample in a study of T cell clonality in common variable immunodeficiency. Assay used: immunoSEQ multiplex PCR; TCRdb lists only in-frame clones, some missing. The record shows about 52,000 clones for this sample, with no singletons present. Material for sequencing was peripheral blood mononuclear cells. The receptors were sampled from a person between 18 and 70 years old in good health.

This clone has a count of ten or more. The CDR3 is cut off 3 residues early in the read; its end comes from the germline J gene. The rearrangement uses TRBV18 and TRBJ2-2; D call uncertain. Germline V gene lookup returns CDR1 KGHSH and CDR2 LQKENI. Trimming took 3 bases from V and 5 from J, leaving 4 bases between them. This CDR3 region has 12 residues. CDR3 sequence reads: CASSPGTGELFF. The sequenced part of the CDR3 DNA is TGTGCCAGCTCACCCGGGACCGGGGAG.

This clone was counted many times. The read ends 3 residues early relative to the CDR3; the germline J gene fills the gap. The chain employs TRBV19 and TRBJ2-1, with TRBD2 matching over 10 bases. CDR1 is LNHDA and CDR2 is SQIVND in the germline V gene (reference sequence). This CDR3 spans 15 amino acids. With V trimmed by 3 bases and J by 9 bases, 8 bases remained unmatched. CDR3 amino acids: CASSISLAGFGEQFF. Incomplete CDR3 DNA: TGTGCCAGTAGTATTTCACTAGCGGGATTCGGTGAG.

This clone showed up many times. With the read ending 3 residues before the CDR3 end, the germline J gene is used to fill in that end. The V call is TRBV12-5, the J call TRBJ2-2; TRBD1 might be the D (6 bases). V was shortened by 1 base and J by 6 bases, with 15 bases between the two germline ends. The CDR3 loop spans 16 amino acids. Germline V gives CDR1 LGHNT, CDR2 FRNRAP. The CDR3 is CASGLGTRQVPGELFF. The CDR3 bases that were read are TGTGCTAGTGGTTTGGGAACCCGACAGGTGCCCGGGGAG.

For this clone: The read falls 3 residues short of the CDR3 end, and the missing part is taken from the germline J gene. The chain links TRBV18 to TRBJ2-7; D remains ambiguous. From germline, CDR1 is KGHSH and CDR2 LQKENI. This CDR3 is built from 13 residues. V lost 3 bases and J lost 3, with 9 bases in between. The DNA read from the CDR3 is TGTGCCAGCTCACCCACCCTTAGCTACGAG. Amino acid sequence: CASSPTLSYE. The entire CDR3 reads CASSPTLSYEQYF.

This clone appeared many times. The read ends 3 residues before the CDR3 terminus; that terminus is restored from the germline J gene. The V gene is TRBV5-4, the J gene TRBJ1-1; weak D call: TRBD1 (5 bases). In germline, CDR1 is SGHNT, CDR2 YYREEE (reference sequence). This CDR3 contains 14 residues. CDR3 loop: CASSLQGYGGSAFF. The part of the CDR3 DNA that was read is TGTGCCAGCAGCTTGCAGGGATATGGTGGTTCG. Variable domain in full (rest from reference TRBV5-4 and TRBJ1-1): ETGVTQSPTHLIKTRGQQVTLRCSSQSGHNTVSWYQQALGQGPQFIFQYYREEENGRGNFPPRFSGLQFPNYSSELNVNALELDDSALYLCASSLQGYGGSAFFGQGTRLTVV.

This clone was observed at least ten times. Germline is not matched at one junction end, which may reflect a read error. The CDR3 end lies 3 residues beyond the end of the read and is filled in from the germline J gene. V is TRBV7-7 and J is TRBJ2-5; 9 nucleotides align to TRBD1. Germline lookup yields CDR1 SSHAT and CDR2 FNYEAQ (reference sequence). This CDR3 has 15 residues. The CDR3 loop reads CASSYMTGGVETQYF. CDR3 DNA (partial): TGTGCTAGCAGCTATATGACAGGGGGAGTGGAGACC.

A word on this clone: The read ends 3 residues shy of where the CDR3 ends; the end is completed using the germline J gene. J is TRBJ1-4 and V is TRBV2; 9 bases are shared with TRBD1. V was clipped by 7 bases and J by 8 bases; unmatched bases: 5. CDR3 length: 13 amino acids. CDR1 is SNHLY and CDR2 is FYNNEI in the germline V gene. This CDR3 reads CASNRGRSEKLFF. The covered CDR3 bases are TGTGCCAGCAACAGGGGGCGCTCCGAAAAA.

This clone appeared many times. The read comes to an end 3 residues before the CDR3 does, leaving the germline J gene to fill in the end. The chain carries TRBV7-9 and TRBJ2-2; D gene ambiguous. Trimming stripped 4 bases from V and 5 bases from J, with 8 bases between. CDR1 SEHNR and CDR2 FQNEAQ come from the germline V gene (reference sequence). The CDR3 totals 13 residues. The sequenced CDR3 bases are TGTGCCAGCAGCTCTTCTATGACCGGGGAG. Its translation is CASSSSMTGE. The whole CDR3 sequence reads CASSSSMTGELFF.

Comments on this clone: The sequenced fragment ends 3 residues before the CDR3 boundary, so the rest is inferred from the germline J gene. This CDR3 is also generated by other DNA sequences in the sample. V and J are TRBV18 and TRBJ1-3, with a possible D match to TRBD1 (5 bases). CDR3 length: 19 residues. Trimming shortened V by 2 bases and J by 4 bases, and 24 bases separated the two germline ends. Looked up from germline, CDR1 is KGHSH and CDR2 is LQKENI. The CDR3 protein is CASSPSRLGGVQIGNTIYF. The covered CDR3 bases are TGTGCCAGCTCACCATCCCGGCTCGGAGGGGTACAGATCGGAAACACC.

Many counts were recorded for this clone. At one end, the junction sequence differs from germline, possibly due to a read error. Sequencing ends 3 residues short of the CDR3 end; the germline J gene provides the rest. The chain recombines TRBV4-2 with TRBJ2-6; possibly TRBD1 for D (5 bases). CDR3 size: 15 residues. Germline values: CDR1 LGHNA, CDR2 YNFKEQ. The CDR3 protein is CASSQAGTGANVLTF. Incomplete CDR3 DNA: TGCGCCAGCAGCCAAGCAGGGACTGGGGCCAACGTC.

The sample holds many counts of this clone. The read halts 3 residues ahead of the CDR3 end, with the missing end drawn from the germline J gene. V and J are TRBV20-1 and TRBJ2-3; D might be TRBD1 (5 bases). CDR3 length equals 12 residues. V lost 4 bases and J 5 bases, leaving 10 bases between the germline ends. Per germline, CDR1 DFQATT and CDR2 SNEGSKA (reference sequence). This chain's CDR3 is CSATRGIDTQYF. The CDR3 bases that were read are TGCAGTGCTACAAGGGGCATAGATACG.

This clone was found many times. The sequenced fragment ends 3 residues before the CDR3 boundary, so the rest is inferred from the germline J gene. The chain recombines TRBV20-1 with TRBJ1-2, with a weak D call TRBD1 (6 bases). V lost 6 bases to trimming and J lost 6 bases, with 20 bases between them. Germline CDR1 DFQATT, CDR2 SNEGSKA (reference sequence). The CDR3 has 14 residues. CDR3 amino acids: CSATGTPTIHGYTF. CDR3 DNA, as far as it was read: TGCAGTGCGACCGGGACACCAACAATCCATGGC.

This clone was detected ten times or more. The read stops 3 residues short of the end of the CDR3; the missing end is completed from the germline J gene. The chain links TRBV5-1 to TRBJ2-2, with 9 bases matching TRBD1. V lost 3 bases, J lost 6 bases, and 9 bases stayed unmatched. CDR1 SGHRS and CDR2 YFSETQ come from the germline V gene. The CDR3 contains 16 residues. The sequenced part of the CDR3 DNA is TGCGCCAGCAGCTCCCCGGACAGGGGATTTGCCGGGGAG. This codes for CASSSPDRGFAGE. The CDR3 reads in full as CASSSPDRGFAGELFF.

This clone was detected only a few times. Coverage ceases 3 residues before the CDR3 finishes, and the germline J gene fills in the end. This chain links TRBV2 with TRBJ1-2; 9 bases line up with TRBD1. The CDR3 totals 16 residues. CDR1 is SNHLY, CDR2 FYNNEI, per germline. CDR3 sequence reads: CASSGWTGEGPGGYTF. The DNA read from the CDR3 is TGTGCCAGCAGTGGATGGACAGGGGAAGGTCCGGGGGGC.

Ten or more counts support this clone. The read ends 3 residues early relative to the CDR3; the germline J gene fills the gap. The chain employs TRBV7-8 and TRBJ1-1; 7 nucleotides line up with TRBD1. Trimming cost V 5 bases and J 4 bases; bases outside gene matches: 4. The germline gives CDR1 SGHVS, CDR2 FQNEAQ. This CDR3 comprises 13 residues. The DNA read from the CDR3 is TGTGCCAGCAGCCCCGACAGGGTCACTGAA. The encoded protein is CASSPDRVTE. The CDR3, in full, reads CASSPDRVTEAFF.

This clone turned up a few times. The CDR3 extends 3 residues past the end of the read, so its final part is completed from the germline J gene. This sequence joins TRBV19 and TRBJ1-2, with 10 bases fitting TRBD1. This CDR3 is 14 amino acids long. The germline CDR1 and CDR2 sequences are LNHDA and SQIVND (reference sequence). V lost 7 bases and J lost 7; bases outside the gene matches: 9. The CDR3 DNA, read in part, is TGTGCCAGTACCCAGGACAGGGGGAACGGTGGC. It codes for CASTQDRGNGG. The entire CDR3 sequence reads CASTQDRGNGGYTF. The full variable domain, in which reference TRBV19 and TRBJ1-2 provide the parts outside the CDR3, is DGGITQSPKYLFRKEGQNVTLSCEQNLNHDAMYWYRQDPGQGLRLIYYSQIVNDFQKGDIAEGYSVSREKKESFPLTVTSAQKNPTAFYLCASTQDRGNGGYTFGSGTRLTVV.

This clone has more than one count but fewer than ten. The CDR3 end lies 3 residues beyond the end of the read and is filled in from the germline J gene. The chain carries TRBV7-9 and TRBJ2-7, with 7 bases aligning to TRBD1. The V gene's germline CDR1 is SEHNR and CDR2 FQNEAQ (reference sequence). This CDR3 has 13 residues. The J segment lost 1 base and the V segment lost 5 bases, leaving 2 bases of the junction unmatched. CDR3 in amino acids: CASSGDRSYEQYF. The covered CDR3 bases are TGTGCCAGCAGCGGGGACAGATCCTACGAG. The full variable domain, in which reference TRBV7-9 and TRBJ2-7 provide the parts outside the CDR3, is DTGVSQNPRHKITKRGQNVTFRCDPISEHNRLYWYRQTLGQGPEFLTYFQNEAQLEKSRLLSDRFSAERPKGSFSTLEIQRTEQGDSAMYLCASSGDRSYEQYFGPGTRLTVT.

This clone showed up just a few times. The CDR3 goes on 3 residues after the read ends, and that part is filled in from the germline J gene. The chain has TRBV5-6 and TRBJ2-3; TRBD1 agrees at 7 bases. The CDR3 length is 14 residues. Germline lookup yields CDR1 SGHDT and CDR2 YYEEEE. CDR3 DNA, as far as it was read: TGTGCCAGCAGCCAAGGGACAGCACAAGAGACG. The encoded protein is CASSQGTAQET. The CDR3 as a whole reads CASSQGTAQETQYF.

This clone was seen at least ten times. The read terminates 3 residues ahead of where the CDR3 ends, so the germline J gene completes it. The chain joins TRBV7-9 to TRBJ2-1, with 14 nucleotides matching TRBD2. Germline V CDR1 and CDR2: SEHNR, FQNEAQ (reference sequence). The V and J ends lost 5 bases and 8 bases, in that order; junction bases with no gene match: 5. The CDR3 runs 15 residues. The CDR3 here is CASSRTSGRLYEQFF. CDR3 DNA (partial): TGTGCCAGCAGCCGGACTAGCGGGAGGTTGTATGAG.

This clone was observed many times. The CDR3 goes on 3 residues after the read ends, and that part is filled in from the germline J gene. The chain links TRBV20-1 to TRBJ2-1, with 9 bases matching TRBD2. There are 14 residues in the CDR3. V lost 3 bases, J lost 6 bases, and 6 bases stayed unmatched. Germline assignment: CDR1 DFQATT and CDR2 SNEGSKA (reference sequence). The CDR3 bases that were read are TGCAGTGCTAGGGGGGCTAGCGGGGTCAATGAG. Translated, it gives CSARGASGVNE. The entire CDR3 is CSARGASGVNEQFF.

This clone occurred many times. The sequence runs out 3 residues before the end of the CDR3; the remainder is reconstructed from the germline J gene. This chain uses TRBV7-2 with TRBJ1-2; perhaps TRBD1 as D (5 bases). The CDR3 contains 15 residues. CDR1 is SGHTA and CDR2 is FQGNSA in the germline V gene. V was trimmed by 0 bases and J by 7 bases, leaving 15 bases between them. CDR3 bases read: TGTGCCAGCAGCTTAGCGGCGTCAGGGAATAGTGGC. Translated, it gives CASSLAASGNSG. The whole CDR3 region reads CASSLAASGNSGYTF.

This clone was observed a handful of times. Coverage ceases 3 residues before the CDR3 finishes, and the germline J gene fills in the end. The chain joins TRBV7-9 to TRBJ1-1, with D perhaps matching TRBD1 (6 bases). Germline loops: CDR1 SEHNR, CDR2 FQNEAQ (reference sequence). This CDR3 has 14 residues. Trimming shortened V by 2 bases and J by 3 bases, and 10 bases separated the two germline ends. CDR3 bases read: TGTGCCAGCAGCTTATCAACAGGGCACACTGAA. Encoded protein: CASSLSTGHTE. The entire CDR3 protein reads CASSLSTGHTEAFF. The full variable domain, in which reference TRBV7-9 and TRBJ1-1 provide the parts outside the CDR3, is DTGVSQNPRHKITKRGQNVTFRCDPISEHNRLYWYRQTLGQGPEFLTYFQNEAQLEKSRLLSDRFSAERPKGSFSTLEIQRTEQGDSAMYLCASSLSTGHTEAFFGQGTRLTVV.

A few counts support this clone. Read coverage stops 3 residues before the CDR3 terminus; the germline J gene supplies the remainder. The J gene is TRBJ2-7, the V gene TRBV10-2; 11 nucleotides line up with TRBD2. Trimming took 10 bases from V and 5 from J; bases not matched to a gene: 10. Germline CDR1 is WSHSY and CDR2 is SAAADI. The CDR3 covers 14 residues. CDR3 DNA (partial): TGCGCCACGGGGAGGACTAGCGGGCTAGACGAG. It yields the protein CATGRTSGLDE. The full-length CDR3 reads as CATGRTSGLDEQYF.

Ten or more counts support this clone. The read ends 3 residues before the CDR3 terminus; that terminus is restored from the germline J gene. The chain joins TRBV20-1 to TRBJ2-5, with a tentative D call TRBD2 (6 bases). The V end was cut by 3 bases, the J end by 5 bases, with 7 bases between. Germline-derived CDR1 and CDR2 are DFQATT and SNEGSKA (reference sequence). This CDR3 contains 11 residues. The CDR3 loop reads CSASSGETQYF. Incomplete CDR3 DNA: TGCAGTGCTAGCAGCGGGGAGACC.

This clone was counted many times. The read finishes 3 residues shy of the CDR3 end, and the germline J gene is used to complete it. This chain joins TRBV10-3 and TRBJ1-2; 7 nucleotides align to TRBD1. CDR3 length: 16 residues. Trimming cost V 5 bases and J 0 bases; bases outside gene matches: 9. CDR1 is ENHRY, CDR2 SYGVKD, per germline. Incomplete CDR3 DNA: TGTGCCATCAGTCCCCCCTCCGGGACAGCTAACTATGGC. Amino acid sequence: CAISPPSGTANYG. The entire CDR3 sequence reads CAISPPSGTANYGYTF.

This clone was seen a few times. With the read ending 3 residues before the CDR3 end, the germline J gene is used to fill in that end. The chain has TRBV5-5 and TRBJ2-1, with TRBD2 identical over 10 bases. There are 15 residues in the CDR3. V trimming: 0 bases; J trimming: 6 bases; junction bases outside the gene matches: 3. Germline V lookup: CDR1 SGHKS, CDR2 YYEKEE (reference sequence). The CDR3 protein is CASSLGTSGLNEQFF. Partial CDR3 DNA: TGTGCCAGCAGCTTGGGGACTAGCGGACTCAATGAG.

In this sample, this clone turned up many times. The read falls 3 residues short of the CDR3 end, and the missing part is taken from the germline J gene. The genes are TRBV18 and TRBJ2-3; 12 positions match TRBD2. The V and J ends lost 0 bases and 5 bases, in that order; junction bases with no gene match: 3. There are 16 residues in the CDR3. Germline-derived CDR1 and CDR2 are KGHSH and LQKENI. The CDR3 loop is CASSPPSSGRGDTQYF. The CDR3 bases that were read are TGTGCCAGCTCACCACCTTCTAGCGGGAGGGGAGATACG.

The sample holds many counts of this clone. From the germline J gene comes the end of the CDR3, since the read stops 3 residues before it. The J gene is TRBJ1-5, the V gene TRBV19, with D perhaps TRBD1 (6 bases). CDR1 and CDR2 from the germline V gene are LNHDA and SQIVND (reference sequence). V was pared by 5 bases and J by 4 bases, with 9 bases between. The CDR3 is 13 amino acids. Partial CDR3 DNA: TGTGCCAGTAGTCGGACAGAAAATCAGCCC. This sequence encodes CASSRTENQP. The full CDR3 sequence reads CASSRTENQPQHF.

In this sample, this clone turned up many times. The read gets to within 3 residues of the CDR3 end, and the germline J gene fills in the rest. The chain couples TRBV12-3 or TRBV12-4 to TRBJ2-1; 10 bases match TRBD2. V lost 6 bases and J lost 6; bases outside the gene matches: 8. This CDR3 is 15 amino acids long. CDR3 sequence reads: CASSPEREGRNEQFF. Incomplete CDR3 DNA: TGTGCCAGCAGCCCCGAGCGGGAGGGCCGCAATGAG.